This TCR beta chain was captured in a study of blood T cell repertoires in COVID-19. Study details: Collection of acute and convalescent COVID-19 samples took place in the United States, Italy and Spain. PBMCs, B-cell-depleted T cells, or T cells were the source of the cDNA or gDNA that made up the material.

A Seattle source enrolled patients during active infection and followed them longitudinally. Measured with immunoSEQ multiplex PCR; TCRdb has only the in-frame clones, and not every one. The data contain 25,000 to 30,000 clones, 85% to 95% of them seen just once; the ten biggest clones take up around 0.8%. The CDR3 has 16 residues. Germline trimming cut 1 base from V and 1 base from J; bases unmatched to any gene: 5. CDR1 is LNHNV, CDR2 YYDKDF, per germline (reference sequence). V gene TRBV15 combines with J gene TRBJ2-7, with 9 bases fitting TRBD2. The TCR originated in a woman aged 70-85 years with COVID-19, enrolled during active disease. The sequenced material came from peripheral blood. CDR3 amino acids: CATSRAGLALSYEQYF. The CDR3 nucleotides are TGTGCCACCAGCAGAGCGGGACTAGCTCTGTCCTACGAGCAGTACTTC.